The T cell receptor (beta chain) under discussion was sequenced for a study of OX40 agonist ivuxolimab in advanced cancers. The data were produced by immunoSEQ multiplex PCR, yet TCRdb's version contains in-frame clones alone and is incomplete. This sample has about 19,000 clones; roughly 70% occur once, and the top ten carry roughly 13%. The clonotype comes from an adult with an advanced solid tumor such as melanoma, head and neck, liver or kidney cancer. Source: CD4+ or CD8+ T cells sorted from blood, taken in a trial of the OX40 agonist ivuxolimab.

The CDR3 sequence is CASSLYTGQIYEQYF. DNA for the CDR3: TGCGCCAGCAGCCTTTATACAGGACAGATCTACGAGCAGTACTTC. The rearrangement uses TRBV4-1 and TRBJ2-7; perhaps TRBD1 as D (6 bases). Germline V lookup: CDR1 MGHRA, CDR2 YSYEKL. The CDR3 length is 15 residues. Between the trimmed V and J ends, which lost 4 bases and 3 bases, there was a span of 16 bases.